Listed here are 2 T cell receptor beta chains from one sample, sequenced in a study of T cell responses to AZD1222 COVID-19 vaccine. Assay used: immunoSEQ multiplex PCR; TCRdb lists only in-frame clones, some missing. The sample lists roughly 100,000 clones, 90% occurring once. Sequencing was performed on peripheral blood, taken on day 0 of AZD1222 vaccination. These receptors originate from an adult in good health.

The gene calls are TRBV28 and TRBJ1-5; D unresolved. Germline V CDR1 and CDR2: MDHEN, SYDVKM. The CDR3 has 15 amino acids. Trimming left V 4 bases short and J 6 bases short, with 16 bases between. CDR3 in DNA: TGTGCCAGCAGTTCCCCCTTCAGCGCAATTCAGCCCCAGCATTTT. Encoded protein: CASSSPFSAIQPQHF.

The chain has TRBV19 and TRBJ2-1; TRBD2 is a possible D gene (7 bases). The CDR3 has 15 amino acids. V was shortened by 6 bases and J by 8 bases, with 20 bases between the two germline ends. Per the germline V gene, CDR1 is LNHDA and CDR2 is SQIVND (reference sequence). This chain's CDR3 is CASSPQRGGGDEQFF. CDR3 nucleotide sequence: TGTGCCAGTAGCCCTCAGAGGGGGGGCGGAGATGAGCAGTTCTTC.